This TCR beta chain was identified during a study of T-cell reconstitution after alpha-beta-depleted transplantation in children. Study-level points and caveats: After transplant, high TCRbeta diversity at day 60 in some patients arose from surviving recipient T cells and thymic progenitors.

TCRbeta library construction was performed incorporating unique molecular identifiers. Via MiXCR, TCRdb re-called the PCR reads, giving one row per CDR3 protein. The sample carries just over 950,000 distinct CDR3 sequences, around 30% recorded once. The table lists this clonotype with a count of one. Antigen specificity is unknown. This TCR was recovered from a boy less than two years old who had a stem cell transplant for SCID, so the T cells may come from the graft donor. The source material was PBMCs, mostly from graft donor cells, sampled 360 days after TCRalphabeta/CD19-depleted stem cell transplant.

The CDR3 nucleotides are TGTGCCAGCAGTACGGGACTGGCGCCGGCGACCCAGTACTTC. Protein: CASSTGLAPATQYF. The chain combines TRBV2 with TRBJ2-5; a possible D gene is TRBD2 (6 bases). The CDR3 contains 14 residues. Trimming left V 5 bases short and J 7 bases short, with 17 bases between. CDR1 and CDR2 (germline): SNHLY, FYNNEI.